These 18 T cell receptor beta chains share one sample of origin, sequenced in a study of T cell repertoires in cytomegalovirus infection (dated by TCRdb to between 2018 and 2021). The meaning of the sample's treatment or condition label: in vitro stimulation with specific CMV peptide epitopes to enrich CMV-specific T cells. Their antigen targets remain unknown. The data were produced on an Illumina HiSeq 1500. Through fastp at Q25 and MiXCR, TCRdb rebuilt clones from the public reads, retaining in-frame beta chains. Under each unique CDR3 protein, matching rows form one entry showing the most common genes and DNA. For this sample there are 640,000 or so distinct CDR3 sequences; around 31% appear just once. The ten top clones hold about 20% of the sample. Sequenced here: cultured PBMCs, sampled from culture after CMV antigen stimulation. The receptor source for this set is a human donor in good health (CMV status not recorded). Some clones in this sample may be carry-over from other donors' samples.

This clonotype has just a few counts. This rearrangement joins TRBV4-2 to TRBJ1-4, with D possibly being TRBD1 (6 bases). The CDR3 has 14 residues. CDR1 LGHNA and CDR2 YNFKEQ come from the germline V gene. Trimming took 3 bases from V and 1 from J, leaving 6 bases between them. CDR3 sequence (DNA): TGTGCCAGCAGCCAGGACAGAACTAATGAAAAACTGTTTTTT. Translated, it gives CASSQDRTNEKLFF.

This clonotype was observed a few times. The chain combines TRBV7-2 with TRBJ2-1; D is perhaps TRBD2 (6 bases). Trimming stripped 5 bases from V and 13 bases from J, with 15 bases between. CDR1 and CDR2 (germline): SGHTA, FQGNSA. The length of the CDR3 is 12 residues. The CDR3 DNA follows: TGTGCCAGCAGCCTAGTAGCGGTCCCCCAGTTCTTC. Translation gives CASSLVAVPQFF. Full variable domain (outside the CDR3, taken from reference TRBV7-2 and TRBJ2-1): GAGVSQSPSNKVTEKGKDVELRCDPISGHTALYWYRQSLGQGLEFLIYFQGNSAPDKSGLPSDRFSAERTGGSVSTLTIQRTQQEDSAVYLCASSLVAVPQFFGPGTRLTVL.

The rearrangement links TRBV11-2 to TRBJ1-1; 7 nucleotides match TRBD1. This CDR3 comprises 16 residues. Germline assignment: CDR1 SGHAT and CDR2 FQNNGV. Trimming removed 6 bases from V and 1 base from J; junction bases left unmatched: 11. The CDR3 loop reads CASSSPPGQRNTEAFF. In nucleotides, the CDR3 is TGTGCCAGCAGTTCCCCTCCGGGACAGAGGAACACTGAAGCTTTCTTT.

The chain is built from TRBV7-2 and TRBJ1-3; TRBD1 is a possible D gene (6 bases). The CDR3 length is 15 residues. CDR1 is SGHTA and CDR2 is FQGNSA in the germline V gene. Deletions cut 5 bases from V and 4 bases from J, with 15 bases between. This CDR3 is CASSQGGTVGNTIYF. DNA of the CDR3: TGTGCCAGCAGCCAAGGGGGGACGGTAGGAAACACCATATATTTT.

The table lists this clonotype with a few counts. The genes are TRBV11-2 and TRBJ2-5; 12 positions agree with TRBD1. CDR3 length equals 16 residues. Germline V gives CDR1 SGHAT, CDR2 FQNNGV. The V segment lost 5 bases and the J segment 4 bases; nucleotides outside the gene matches: 8. In nucleotides, the CDR3 is TGTGCCAGCAGCAGCCGGGACAGGGGGCGCCCAGAGACCCAGTACTTC. It is translated as CASSSRDRGRPETQYF.

The J gene is TRBJ2-1, the V gene TRBV7-3; D is undetermined. V lost 7 bases to trimming and J lost 2 bases, with 9 bases between them. Germline V gene sequence: CDR1 SGHTA, CDR2 FQGTGA. The CDR3 is 13 residues long. As DNA, the CDR3 is TGTGCCAGCATCAAAACTGCCTACAATGAGCAGTTCTTC. Its translation is CASIKTAYNEQFF. Full variable domain (outside the CDR3, taken from reference TRBV7-3 and TRBJ2-1): GAGVSQTPSNKVTEKGKYVELRCDPISGHTALYWYRQSLGQGPEFLIYFQGTGAADDSGLPNDRFFAVRPEGSVSTLKIQRTERGDSAVYLCASIKTAYNEQFFGPGTRLTVL.

This clonotype was found a few times. The chain couples TRBV12-3 or TRBV12-4 to TRBJ1-1, with TRBD1 matching over 7 bases. V shed 4 bases, J shed 2 bases, and the junction held 4 bases outside the gene matches. The CDR3 runs 14 residues. This chain's CDR3 is CASSYPGGNTEAFF. CDR3 nucleotide sequence: TGTGCCAGCAGTTACCCAGGGGGAAACACTGAAGCTTTCTTT.

Only a few counts were recorded for this clonotype. This sequence joins TRBV7-2 and TRBJ2-1; 15 nucleotides align to TRBD2. This CDR3 has 16 amino acids. Germline-derived CDR1 and CDR2 are SGHTA and FQGNSA. Trimming at V came to 5 bases and at J to 7 bases, leaving 6 bases not matched to a gene. This CDR3 is CASSASGTSGRNEQFF. The DNA of the CDR3 is TGTGCCAGCAGCGCCTCCGGGACTAGCGGGAGGAATGAGCAGTTCTTC.

The CDR3 is CASFERELAHEQYF. CDR3 in DNA: TGTGCCAGCTTCGAAAGGGAGCTCGCCCACGAGCAGTACTTC. This chain links TRBV2 with TRBJ2-7, with a possible D match to TRBD2 (5 bases). CDR1 and CDR2 from the germline V gene are SNHLY and FYNNEI. Trimming removed 8 bases at V and 5 bases at J, with 19 bases between. This CDR3 has 14 residues.

In its sample, this clonotype was seen many times. The V and J genes are TRBV7-8 and TRBJ2-1; tentatively, D is TRBD1 (5 bases). From germline, CDR1 is SGHVS and CDR2 FQNEAQ. V lost 5 bases and J lost 2, with 16 bases in between. This CDR3 has 16 amino acids. The DNA for the CDR3 is TGTGCCAGCAGCCCGATCAGGGTCTCGGCCTACAATGAGCAGTTCTTC. This encodes CASSPIRVSAYNEQFF.

The chain joins TRBV12-3 or TRBV12-4 to TRBJ1-1, with D perhaps TRBD1 (5 bases). The V gene lost 6 bases and the J gene lost 4 bases, with 21 bases spanning the gap. The CDR3 covers 16 residues. This CDR3 is CASSLGAPGAITEAFF. The CDR3 region has the DNA TGTGCCAGCAGCCTAGGGGCCCCCGGGGCCATCACTGAAGCTTTCTTT.

This clonotype has only a few counts. The chain joins TRBV19 to TRBJ2-7, with D possibly being TRBD2 (6 bases). The CDR3 runs 12 residues. V lost 5 bases and J lost 9, with 14 bases in between. The germline V gene has CDR1 LNHDA and CDR2 SQIVND (reference sequence). CDR3 sequence reads: CASSSFGGLQYF. CDR3 sequence (DNA): TGTGCCAGTAGTTCCTTCGGAGGGCTGCAGTACTTC.

This clonotype was observed a few times. The chain carries TRBV10-2 and TRBJ2-1, with 10 bases matching TRBD1. V trimming: 6 bases; J trimming: 4 bases; junction bases outside the gene matches: 6. CDR3 length: 15 residues. The germline gives CDR1 WSHSY, CDR2 SAAADI. This CDR3 reads CASSDRDRGYNEQFF. The CDR3 DNA is TGCGCCAGCAGCGACCGGGACAGGGGATACAATGAGCAGTTCTTC.

The V call is TRBV5-1, the J call TRBJ2-7; D is unresolved. CDR3 length equals 17 residues. Trimming pared 0 bases from V and 1 base from J, leaving 17 bases between. Germline V gene data show CDR1 as SGHRS and CDR2 as YFSETQ. The DNA for the CDR3 is TGCGCCAGCAGCTTGGATTTGTCGGCGGACGGGTCCTACGAGCAGTACTTC. Amino acids: CASSLDLSADGSYEQYF.

The V gene is TRBV20-1, the J gene TRBJ1-5; no clear D gene. Trimming left V 5 bases short and J 6 bases short, with 17 bases between. The CDR3 has 14 residues. The germline V gene has CDR1 DFQATT and CDR2 SNEGSKA (reference sequence). Here the CDR3 DNA reads TGCAGTGCTTCCCCCGTGGCTCCCACTCAGCCCCAGCATTTT. It translates to CSASPVAPTQPQHF.

The J gene is TRBJ2-3, the V gene TRBV10-3; 11 nucleotides align to TRBD2. The V gene end was trimmed by 5 bases and the J gene end by 4 bases; junction bases not matched to a gene: 5. Germline loops: CDR1 ENHRY, CDR2 SYGVKD. The CDR3 loop spans 15 amino acids. CDR3 amino acids: CAISLTSGVADTQYF. The CDR3 DNA is TGTGCCATCAGTTTGACTAGCGGGGTAGCAGATACGCAGTATTTT.

In this sample, this clonotype turned up many times. The chain joins TRBV7-8 to TRBJ2-7; 7 nucleotides match TRBD2. V lost 3 bases and J lost 1; bases outside the gene matches: 6. The CDR3 is 15 amino acids. CDR1 and CDR2 (germline): SGHVS, FQNEAQ. CDR3: CASSLMAGDSYEQYF. The DNA of the CDR3 is TGTGCCAGCAGCTTGATGGCGGGGGATTCCTACGAGCAGTACTTC.

There are a few counts of this clonotype. V and J are TRBV7-6 and TRBJ2-4, with D maybe TRBD1 (6 bases). CDR1 SGHVS and CDR2 FNYEAQ come from the germline V gene. Trimming took 5 bases from V and 5 from J, leaving 16 bases between them. The CDR3 covers 15 residues. The CDR3 spells CASSPSPGVENIQYF. The CDR3, as DNA: TGTGCCAGCAGCCCATCCCCAGGGGTCGAAAACATTCAGTACTTC.